Listed here are 28 T cell receptor beta chains from one sample, sequenced in a study of blood T cell repertoires in COVID-19. Sequencing used immunoSEQ multiplex PCR; TCRdb keeps in-frame clones, though not all of them. The sample has about 230,000 clones, roughly 85% seen once. The sequenced sample was peripheral blood. The receptors stem from a woman in her seventies with active or convalescent COVID-19.

The rearrangement uses TRBV11-3 and TRBJ2-3, with TRBD1 matching over 10 bases. The CDR3 totals 15 residues. Germline V gives CDR1 SGHNT, CDR2 YENEEA. With V trimmed by 5 bases and J by 8 bases, 10 bases remained unmatched. CDR3 protein: CASSPRTGGSGTQYF. CDR3 in DNA: TGTGCCAGCAGCCCCAGGACAGGGGGTTCGGGTACGCAGTATTTT.

The chain combines TRBV15 with TRBJ1-2; D is possibly TRBD1 (5 bases). CDR3 length: 14 residues. From germline, CDR1 is LNHNV and CDR2 YYDKDF (reference sequence). The V end lost 2 bases, the J end lost 3 bases, and 10 bases lay between the germline ends. The CDR3: CATSRQGIDYGYTF. The CDR3 DNA reads as TGTGCCACCAGCAGACAGGGCATCGACTATGGCTACACCTTC.

The chain recombines TRBV6-5 with TRBJ1-2; 11 positions agree with TRBD1. After removal of 5 bases from V and 5 bases from J, the junction contained 1 base not matched to a gene. CDR1 is MNHEY, CDR2 SVGAGI, per germline. The CDR3 runs 13 residues. CDR3 coding DNA: TGTGCCAGCAGTCGGGACAGGGGGTATGGCTACACCTTC. It codes for CASSRDRGYGYTF.

The chain couples TRBV28 to TRBJ2-1; 7 positions match TRBD1. Trimming took 7 bases from V and 7 from J; bases not matched to a gene: 10. The CDR3 length is 14 residues. Germline loops: CDR1 MDHEN, CDR2 SYDVKM. The CDR3 DNA reads TGTGCCAGCACCTCACCTAACAGGGGAAATGAGCAGTTCTTC. This sequence encodes CASTSPNRGNEQFF.

The chain employs TRBV9 and TRBJ1-4; D may be TRBD1 (6 bases). This CDR3 is built from 14 residues. Trimming removed 4 bases from V and 8 bases from J, with 15 bases in between. CDR1 and CDR2 from the germline V gene are SGDLS and YYNGEE. The CDR3 sequence is CASSPTGLGEKLFF. The DNA of the CDR3 is TGTGCCAGCAGCCCGACAGGTTTAGGCGAAAAACTGTTTTTT.

The rearrangement joins TRBV28 to TRBJ1-4; D ambiguous. Between the trimmed V and J ends, which lost 5 bases and 7 bases, there was a span of 17 bases. Germline V gene lookup returns CDR1 MDHEN and CDR2 SYDVKM. The CDR3 runs 15 residues. The CDR3: CASSGVGTLGEKLFF. The CDR3 bases are TGTGCCAGCAGTGGAGTCGGAACCCTTGGTGAAAAACTGTTTTTT.

The genes are TRBV7-3 and TRBJ2-1, with 7 bases fitting TRBD2. Per germline, CDR1 SGHTA and CDR2 FQGTGA. The trim removed 5 bases at V and 3 bases at J, leaving 7 bases unmatched. This CDR3 region has 15 residues. DNA for the CDR3: TGTGCCAGCAGCACATCGGGGGGACTCTACAATGAGCAGTTCTTC. This encodes CASSTSGGLYNEQFF.

Here the CDR3 DNA reads TGCGCCAGCAGCTGGACGGCTAGCGGGAGGTACAATGAGCAGTTCTTC. Its protein product is CASSWTASGRYNEQFF. The chain combines TRBV5-1 with TRBJ2-1; 11 bases agree with TRBD2. The CDR3 is made up of 16 amino acids. V was clipped by 3 bases and J by 4 bases; unmatched bases: 6. Germline assignment: CDR1 SGHRS and CDR2 YFSETQ.

Here the CDR3 reads CASTIGGLAGEETQYF. The CDR3 nucleotides read TGTGCCAGCACCATCGGGGGACTAGCGGGAGAGGAGACCCAGTACTTC. The V gene is TRBV7-8, the J gene TRBJ2-5; TRBD2 matches 14 bases. Germline V CDR1 and CDR2: SGHVS, FQNEAQ. The CDR3 spans 16 residues. After removal of 7 bases from V and 5 bases from J, the junction contained 9 bases not matched to a gene.

The chain is built from TRBV28 and TRBJ2-5; D possibly corresponds to TRBD1 (5 bases). The CDR3 is 15 residues long. Trimming stripped 1 base from V and 2 bases from J, with 11 bases between. CDR1 and CDR2 from the germline V gene are MDHEN and SYDVKM. The CDR3 protein is CASSLLWGPQETQYF. CDR3 in DNA: TGTGCCAGCAGTTTATTGTGGGGCCCGCAAGAGACCCAGTACTTC.

This clone was counted only a few times. The chain recombines TRBV7-3 with TRBJ2-7; TRBD1 agrees at 10 bases. The V gene's germline CDR1 is SGHTA and CDR2 FQGTGA. The CDR3 has 15 amino acids. Germline trimming cut 5 bases from V and 3 bases from J; bases unmatched to any gene: 7. The CDR3 region is CASSPTGTGDYEQYF. CDR3 DNA sequence: TGTGCCAGCAGCCCTACCGGGACAGGGGACTACGAGCAGTACTTC.

This clone was recorded a few times. The chain has TRBV19 and TRBJ1-4; unclear D gene. V was clipped by 7 bases and J by 4 bases, with 19 bases between them. Looked up from germline, CDR1 is LNHDA and CDR2 is SQIVND (reference sequence). The CDR3 covers 16 residues. The CDR3 reads CASTGVRGSDNEKLFF. The CDR3 region has the DNA TGTGCCAGTACCGGGGTCCGAGGGTCTGATAATGAAAAACTGTTTTTT.

There are many counts of this clone. V and J are TRBV19 and TRBJ1-2; TRBD1 matches at 7 bases. V shed 7 bases, J shed 8 bases, and the junction held 10 bases outside the gene matches. This CDR3 is built from 13 residues. Germline-derived CDR1 and CDR2 are LNHDA and SQIVND (reference sequence). Here the CDR3 DNA reads TGTGCCAGTACCCCCCTCGACAGGGTCGGCTACACCTTC. Its translation is CASTPLDRVGYTF.

This chain uses TRBV5-4 with TRBJ2-1; D possibly corresponds to TRBD2 (6 bases). The V gene's germline CDR1 is SGHNT and CDR2 YYREEE (reference sequence). The CDR3 spans 15 residues. V dropped 3 bases and J dropped 0 bases, with 10 bases sitting between them. This chain's CDR3 is CASSSTRDSYNEQFF. In DNA, the CDR3 is TGTGCCAGCAGCTCCACGCGGGACTCCTACAATGAGCAGTTCTTC.

The chain recombines TRBV4-1 with TRBJ2-2; D may be TRBD2 (5 bases). This CDR3 is built from 15 residues. Per the germline V gene, CDR1 is MGHRA and CDR2 is YSYEKL. The V and J ends lost 1 base and 8 bases respectively, with 14 bases between them. The CDR3 here is CASSQGNSRGGELFF. CDR3 bases: TGCGCCAGCAGCCAAGGGAACTCCCGGGGAGGGGAGCTGTTTTTT.

The chain employs TRBV2 and TRBJ2-1; D is ambiguous. The CDR3 covers 12 residues. Trimming took 4 bases from V and 4 from J, leaving 5 bases between them. Per germline, CDR1 SNHLY and CDR2 FYNNEI. CDR3 coding DNA: TGTGCCAGCAGTGCGCGGTACAATGAGCAGTTCTTC. This sequence encodes CASSARYNEQFF.

This sequence joins TRBV2 and TRBJ1-2; 9 nucleotides agree with TRBD1. The CDR3 is 14 residues long. From germline, CDR1 is SNHLY and CDR2 FYNNEI. Unmatched junction bases numbered 11, after V lost 8 bases and J lost 7 bases. In nucleotides, the CDR3 is TGTGCCAGCGGGACCGGGACAGGGTATCTTGGCTACACCTTC. Protein: CASGTGTGYLGYTF. Based on the CDR3 plus reference TRBV2 and TRBJ1-2, the full variable domain is EPEVTQTPSHQVTQMGQEVILRCVPISNHLYFYWYRQILGQKVEFLVSFYNNEISEKSEIFDDQFSVERPDGSNFTLKIRSTKLEDSAMYFCASGTGTGYLGYTFGSGTRLTVV.

The genes are TRBV7-8 and TRBJ1-4; perhaps TRBD1 as D (5 bases). CDR3 size: 14 residues. Germline-derived CDR1 and CDR2 are SGHVS and FQNEAQ. Trimming took 5 bases from V and 6 from J, leaving 13 bases between them. CDR3 sequence: CASSMTVGDEKLFF. In DNA form, the CDR3 reads TGTGCCAGCAGCATGACAGTAGGGGATGAAAAACTGTTTTTT. The full variable domain, its missing parts supplied by reference TRBV7-8 and TRBJ1-4, is GAGVSQSPRYKVAKRGQDVALRCDPISGHVSLFWYQQALGQGPEFLTYFQNEAQLDKSGLPSDRFFAERPEGSVSTLKIQRTQQEDSAVYLCASSMTVGDEKLFFGSGTQLSVL.

The CDR3 spells CASSVAVRRGGMNTGELFF. As DNA, the CDR3 is TGTGCCAGCAGCGTGGCGGTTCGGAGGGGTGGCATGAACACCGGGGAGCTGTTTTTT. The chain joins TRBV9 to TRBJ2-2; possible D gene TRBD2, 6 bases. Germline assignment: CDR1 SGDLS and CDR2 YYNGEE. Trimming removed 2 bases at V and 1 base at J, with 21 bases between. This CDR3 is 19 amino acids long.

The chain uses TRBV19 and TRBJ2-3; TRBD2 agrees at 10 bases. This CDR3 spans 16 amino acids. Trimming at V came to 4 bases and at J to 4 bases, leaving 8 bases not matched to a gene. Germline V CDR1 and CDR2: LNHDA, SQIVND (reference sequence). The CDR3 sequence is CASSTLAGGGADTQYF. CDR3 DNA: TGTGCCAGTAGTACCTTAGCGGGGGGAGGAGCAGATACGCAGTATTTT.

The V call is TRBV18, the J call TRBJ1-2; the D is unclear. This CDR3 region has 13 residues. Germline V gene lookup returns CDR1 KGHSH and CDR2 LQKENI. V was clipped by 0 bases and J by 6 bases, with 8 bases between them. The chain's CDR3 is CASSPPGRDGYTF. The CDR3 DNA follows: TGTGCCAGCTCACCACCCGGGAGGGATGGCTACACCTTC.

This sequence joins TRBV6-6 and TRBJ2-2, with 7 bases that match TRBD1. The germline V gene encodes CDR1 MNHNY and CDR2 SVGAGI (reference sequence). V was clipped by 8 bases and J by 7 bases; unmatched bases: 7. The CDR3 covers 13 residues. CDR3 in DNA: TGTGCCAGCTGCCGTGACAGGGTCGGGGAGCTGTTTTTT. This gives the protein CASCRDRVGELFF.

The chain employs TRBV5-4 and TRBJ2-1, with 8 bases lining up with TRBD1. CDR1 SGHNT and CDR2 YYREEE come from the germline V gene (reference sequence). Trimming took 4 bases from V and 6 from J; bases not matched to a gene: 6. The CDR3 covers 14 residues. The CDR3 DNA follows: TGTGCCAGCAGCCCCAGGGGGCCCCTCAATGAGCAGTTCTTC. Encoded protein: CASSPRGPLNEQFF.

The chain combines TRBV6-2 or TRBV6-3 with TRBJ2-5; D is uncertain. V lost 0 bases and J 5 bases, leaving 13 bases between the germline ends. In germline, CDR1 is MNHEY, CDR2 SVGEGT. There are 15 residues in the CDR3. The DNA of the CDR3 is TGTGCCAGCAGTTACTCGCGTGAAACTACCGAGACCCAGTACTTC. Its translation: CASSYSRETTETQYF.

This chain links TRBV5-8 with TRBJ1-2, with 8 nucleotides matching TRBD1. CDR1 is SGHTS, CDR2 YDEGEE, per germline. The V segment lost 3 bases and the J segment 4 bases; nucleotides outside the gene matches: 5. The CDR3 sequence is 14 residues long. The CDR3 region has the DNA TGTGCCAGCAGCTCAGGACAGGGTCCCTATGGCTACACCTTC. This translates into CASSSGQGPYGYTF.

V gene TRBV28 combines with J gene TRBJ1-4; a weak D match, TRBD1 (5 bases). This CDR3 has 15 residues. CDR1 and CDR2 (germline): MDHEN, SYDVKM. The V and J ends lost 3 bases and 5 bases respectively, with 13 bases between them. In DNA, the CDR3 is TGTGCCAGCAGTTTGGGGTGGGGCACAAATGAAAAACTGTTTTTT. Protein: CASSLGWGTNEKLFF.

The chain recombines TRBV29-1 with TRBJ1-1; 7 bases match TRBD1. V was pared by 4 bases and J by 0 bases, with 8 bases of the junction left unmatched. The CDR3 consists of 15 residues. CDR1 and CDR2 (germline): SQVTM, ANQGSEA. CDR3 protein: CSVGGQLNMNTEAFF. The CDR3 bases are TGCAGCGTTGGGGGACAGCTCAACATGAACACTGAAGCTTTCTTT. The full variable domain, in which reference TRBV29-1 and TRBJ1-1 provide the parts outside the CDR3, is SAVISQKPSRDICQRGTSLTIQCQVDSQVTMMFWYRQQPGQSLTLIATANQGSEATYESGFVIDKFPISRPNLTFSTLTVSNMSPEDSSIYLCSVGGQLNMNTEAFFGQGTRLTVV.

The chain couples TRBV5-1 to TRBJ2-1; 9 bases align to TRBD2. This CDR3 is built from 15 residues. The germline CDR1 and CDR2 sequences are SGHRS and YFSETQ. Losses at the gene ends were 3 bases for V and 10 bases for J; bases not matched to a gene: 11. The CDR3 DNA follows: TGCGCCAGCAGCTACCTTAGCGGGGGCCCCACCGAGCAGTTCTTC. It translates to CASSYLSGGPTEQFF.